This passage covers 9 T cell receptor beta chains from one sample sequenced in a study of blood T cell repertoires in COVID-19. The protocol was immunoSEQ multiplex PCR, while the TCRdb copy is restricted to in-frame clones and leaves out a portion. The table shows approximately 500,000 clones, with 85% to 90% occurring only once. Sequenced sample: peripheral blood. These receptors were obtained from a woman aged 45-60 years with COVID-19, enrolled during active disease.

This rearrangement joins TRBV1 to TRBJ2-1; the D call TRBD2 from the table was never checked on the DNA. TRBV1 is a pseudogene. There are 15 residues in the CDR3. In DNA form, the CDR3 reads TGCACCAGCAGCCAAGATAAGAGACTAGCCGATGAGCAGTTCTTC. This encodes CTSSQDKRLADEQFF.

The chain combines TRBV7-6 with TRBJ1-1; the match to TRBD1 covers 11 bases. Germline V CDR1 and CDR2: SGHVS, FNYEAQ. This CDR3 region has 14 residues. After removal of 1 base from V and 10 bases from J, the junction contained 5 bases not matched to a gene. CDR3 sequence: CASSLGTGGGGAFF. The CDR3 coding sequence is TGTGCCAGCAGCTTAGGGACAGGGGGCGGGGGAGCTTTCTTT.

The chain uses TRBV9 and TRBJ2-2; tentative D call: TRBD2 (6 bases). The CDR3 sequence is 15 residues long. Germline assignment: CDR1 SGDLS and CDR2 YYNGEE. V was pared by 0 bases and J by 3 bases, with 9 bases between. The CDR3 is CASSVATGDTGELFF. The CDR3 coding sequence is TGTGCCAGCAGCGTAGCTACGGGGGACACCGGGGAGCTGTTTTTT.

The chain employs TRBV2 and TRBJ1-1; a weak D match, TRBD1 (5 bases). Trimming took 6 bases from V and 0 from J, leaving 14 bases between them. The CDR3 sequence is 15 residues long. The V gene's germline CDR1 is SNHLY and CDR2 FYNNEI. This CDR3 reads CASRAWGSMNTEAFF. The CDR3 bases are TGTGCCAGCAGAGCATGGGGCAGCATGAACACTGAAGCTTTCTTT.

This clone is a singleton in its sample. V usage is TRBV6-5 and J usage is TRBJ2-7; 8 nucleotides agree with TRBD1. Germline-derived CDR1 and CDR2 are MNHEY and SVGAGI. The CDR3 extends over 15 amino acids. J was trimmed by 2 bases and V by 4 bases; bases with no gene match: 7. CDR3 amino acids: CASSLDRANAYEQYF. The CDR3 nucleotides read TGTGCCAGCAGTTTGGACAGGGCTAACGCCTACGAGCAGTACTTC.

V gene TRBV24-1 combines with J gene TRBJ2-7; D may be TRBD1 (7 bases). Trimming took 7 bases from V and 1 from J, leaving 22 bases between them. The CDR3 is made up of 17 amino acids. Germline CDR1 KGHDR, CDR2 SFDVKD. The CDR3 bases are TGTGCCACCAGGGGCGGGATGGGGACAGCCCGATCCTACGAGCAGTACTTC. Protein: CATRGGMGTARSYEQYF.

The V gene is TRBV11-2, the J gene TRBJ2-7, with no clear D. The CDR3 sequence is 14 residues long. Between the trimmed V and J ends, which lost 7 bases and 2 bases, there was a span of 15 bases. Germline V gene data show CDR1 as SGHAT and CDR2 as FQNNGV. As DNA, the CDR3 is TGTGCCAGCACCCCCCCCGCAGACACCTACGAGCAGTACTTC. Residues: CASTPPADTYEQYF.

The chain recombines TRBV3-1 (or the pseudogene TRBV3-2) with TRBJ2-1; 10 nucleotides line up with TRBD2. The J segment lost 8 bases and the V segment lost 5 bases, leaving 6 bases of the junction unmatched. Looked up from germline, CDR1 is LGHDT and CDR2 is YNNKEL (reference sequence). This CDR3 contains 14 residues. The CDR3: CASSTLAGVHEQFF. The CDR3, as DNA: TGTGCCAGCAGCACTCTAGCGGGGGTTCATGAGCAGTTCTTC.

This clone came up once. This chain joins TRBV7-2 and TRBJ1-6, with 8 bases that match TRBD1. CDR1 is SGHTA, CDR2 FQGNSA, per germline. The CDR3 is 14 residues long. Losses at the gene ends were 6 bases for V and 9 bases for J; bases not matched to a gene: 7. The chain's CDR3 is CASRFGQGSSPLHF. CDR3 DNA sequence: TGTGCCAGCAGATTCGGACAGGGAAGTTCACCCCTCCACTTT.